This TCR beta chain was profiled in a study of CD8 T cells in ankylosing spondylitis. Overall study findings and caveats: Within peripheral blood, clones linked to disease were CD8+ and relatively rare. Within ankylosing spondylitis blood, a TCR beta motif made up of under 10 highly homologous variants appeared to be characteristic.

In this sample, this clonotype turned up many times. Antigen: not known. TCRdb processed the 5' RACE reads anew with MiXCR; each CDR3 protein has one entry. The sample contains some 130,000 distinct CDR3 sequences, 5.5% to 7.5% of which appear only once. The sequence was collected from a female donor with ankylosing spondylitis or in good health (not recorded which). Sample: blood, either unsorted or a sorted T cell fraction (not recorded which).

The DNA of the CDR3 is TGTGCCAGCAGTGATGGGGGGGTTAGCTCCTACGAGCAGTACTTC. It is translated as CASSDGGVSSYEQYF. J is TRBJ2-7 and V is TRBV25-1, with 7 bases that match TRBD2. The V gene's germline CDR1 is MGHDK and CDR2 SYGVNS. J was trimmed by 0 bases and V by 3 bases; bases with no gene match: 5. This CDR3 spans 15 amino acids.